This T cell receptor beta chain stems from a study of human T cells and chemical hapten exposure. Described time point: pre-sensitization, week 0. Treatment: therapeutic diphenylcyclopropenone sensitization with weekly scalp DPC. TCRdb re-analysed the RACE reads in MiXCR, keeping a single row per CDR3 protein. The repertoire holds fewer than 350,000 distinct CDR3 sequences, with just under 8% as singletons. The CDR3 covers 16 residues. Germline-derived CDR1 and CDR2 are MGHRA and YSYEKL. V lost 1 base to trimming and J lost 4 bases; unmatched junction nucleotides: 9. The TCR was taken from a man aged 18 to 29 with alopecia areata. Some clones in this sample may be carry-over from other donors' samples. This chain connects TRBV4-1 to TRBJ1-2, with 7 bases that match TRBD1. The starting material was whole blood, obtained in connection with sensitization to the hapten diphenylcyclopropenone (DPC). Written as DNA, the CDR3 is TGCGCCAGCAGCCAAGTATTTCCCGGGACAGCCTATGGCTACACCTTC. It yields the protein CASSQVFPGTAYGYTF.